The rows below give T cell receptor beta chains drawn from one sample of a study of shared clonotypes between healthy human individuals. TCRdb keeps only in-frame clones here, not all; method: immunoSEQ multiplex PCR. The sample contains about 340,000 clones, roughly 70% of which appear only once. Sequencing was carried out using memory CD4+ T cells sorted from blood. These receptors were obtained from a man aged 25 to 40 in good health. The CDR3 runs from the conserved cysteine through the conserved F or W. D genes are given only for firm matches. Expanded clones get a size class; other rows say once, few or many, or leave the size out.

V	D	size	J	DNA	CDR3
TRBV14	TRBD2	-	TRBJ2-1	TGTGCCAGCAGCCAACTTAGCGGGAGTGGAATTGAGCAGTTCTTC	CASSQLSGSGIEQFF
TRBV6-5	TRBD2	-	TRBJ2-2	TGTGCCACCACCGGGGGGATCGGGGAGCTGTTTTTT	CATTGGIGELFF
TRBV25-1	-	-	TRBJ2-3	TGTGCCAGCAGAGAGGGCACAGATACGCAGTATTTT	CASREGTDTQYF
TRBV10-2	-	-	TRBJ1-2	TGCGCCAGCAGTGGGGGGCTTACTAACTATGGCTACACCTTC	CASSGGLTNYGYTF
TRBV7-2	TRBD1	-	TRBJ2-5	TGTGCCAGCAGCTGGAACAGGGGGAAAGAGACCCAGTACTTC	CASSWNRGKETQYF
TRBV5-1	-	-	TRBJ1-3	TGCGCCAGCAGCCCCATAAGGCCGGGTAATACTGGAAACACCATATATTTT	CASSPIRPGNTGNTIYF
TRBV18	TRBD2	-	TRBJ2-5	TGTGCCAGCTCACGAGGACTAGCGTTTGGGGAGACCCAGTACTTC	CASSRGLAFGETQYF
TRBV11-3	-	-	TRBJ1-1	TGTGCCAGCAGCTTAGCGGTCGGCACTGAAGCTTTCTTT	CASSLAVGTEAFF
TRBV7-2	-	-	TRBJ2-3	TGTGCCAGCAGCTTTAACTGGAGGGCAGATACGCAGTATTTT	CASSFNWRADTQYF
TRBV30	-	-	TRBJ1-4	TGTGCCTGGAGTCCTACCCTGAGGGAAAAACTGTTTTTT	CAWSPTLREKLFF
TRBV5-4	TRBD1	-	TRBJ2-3	TGTGCCAGCAGCCGTTCTACAGGGGGAAGGACAGATACGCAGTATTTT	CASSRSTGGRTDTQYF
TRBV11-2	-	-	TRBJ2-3	TGTGCCAGCAGCTTAGTTCCCACAGATACGCAGTATTTT	CASSLVPTDTQYF
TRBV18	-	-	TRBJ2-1	TGTGCCAGCTCCCCGGTAGGGATTGAGCAGTTCTTC	CASSPVGIEQFF
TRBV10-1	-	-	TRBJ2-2	TGCGCCGCGAACCCCCGACTTAGGCGCCGAAACACCGGGGAGCTGTTTTTT	CAANPRLRRRNTGELFF
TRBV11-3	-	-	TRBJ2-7	TGTGCCAGCAGCTTAGCGAGCGGAAACTACGAGCAGTACTTC	CASSLASGNYEQYF
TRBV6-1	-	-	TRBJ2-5	TGTGCCAGCGCTAGGTCCCTTCACCTGGAGACCCAGTACTTC	CASARSLHLETQYF
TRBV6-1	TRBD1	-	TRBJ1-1	TGTGCCAGTAAGACAGGGGGCAGGAACACTGAAGCTTTCTTT	CASKTGGRNTEAFF
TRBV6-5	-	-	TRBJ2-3	TGTGCCAGCAGTTACTCGAATACCCCCCCCACAGATACGCAGTATTTT	CASSYSNTPPTDTQYF
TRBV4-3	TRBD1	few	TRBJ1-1	TGCGCCAGCAGCCGATACTCAGGGGGGGACTATTTCTTT	CASSRYSGGDYFF
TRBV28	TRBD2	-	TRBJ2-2	TGTGCCAGCAGCCGCCGACTAGCGGGAGGTAGCACCGGGGAGCTGTTTTTT	CASSRRLAGGSTGELFF
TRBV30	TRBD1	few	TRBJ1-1	TGTGCCCGCGGGACAGGGTATTTGGGCACTGAAGCTTTCTTT	CARGTGYLGTEAFF
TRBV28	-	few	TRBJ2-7	TGTGCCAGCAGCCTTATCGGGGGCGACGAGCAGTACTTC	CASSLIGGDEQYF
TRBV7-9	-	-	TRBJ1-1	TGTGCCAGCAGCTTAACTAGTCGGATGAACACTGAAGCTTTCTTT	CASSLTSRMNTEAFF
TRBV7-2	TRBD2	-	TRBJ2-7	TGTGCCAGCAGCCCCAGCGGGAGAGGCTACGAGCAGTACTTC	CASSPSGRGYEQYF
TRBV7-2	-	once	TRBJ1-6	TGTGCCAGCAGCTTATGGAGTGGGACGAATTCACCCCTCCACTTT	CASSLWSGTNSPLHF
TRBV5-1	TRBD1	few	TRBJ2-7	TGCGCCAGCAGCTTTAACAGGGGGCTGGGAGAGCAGTACTTC	CASSFNRGLGEQYF
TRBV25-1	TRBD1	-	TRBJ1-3	TGTGCCAGCAGCGCGACAGGGGGTTCTGGAAACACCATATATTTT	CASSATGGSGNTIYF
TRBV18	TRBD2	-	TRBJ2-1	TGTGCCAGCTCACCAAAAACTAGCGGGAGATTCTCGGGGCAGTTCTTC	CASSPKTSGRFSGQFF
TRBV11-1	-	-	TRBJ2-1	TGTGCCAGCAGCTTAGGGGACCCGACGGTCGGTGAGCAGTTCTTC	CASSLGDPTVGEQFF
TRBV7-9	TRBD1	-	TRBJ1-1	TGTGCCAGCAGCTTAAAAGCCAGGGGGACTGAAGCTTTCTTT	CASSLKARGTEAFF
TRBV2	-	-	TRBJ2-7	TGTGCCAGCAGTGCTCAGGTTTTTGAGCAGTACTTC	CASSAQVFEQYF
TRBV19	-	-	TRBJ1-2	TGTGCCAGTAGTACCGGGGATTTGTACGGCTACACCTTC	CASSTGDLYGYTF
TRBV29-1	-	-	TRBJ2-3	TGCAGCGTCATGAGGGCAACAGATACGCAGTATTTT	CSVMRATDTQYF
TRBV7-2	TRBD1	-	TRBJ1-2	TGTGCCAGCAGCTACGCCGGGACAGGGAGTGGCTACACCTTC	CASSYAGTGSGYTF
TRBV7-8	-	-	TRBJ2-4	TGTGCCAGCAGCTTAGGTACCATTGCCAAAAACATTCAGTACTTC	CASSLGTIAKNIQYF